The source of this T cell receptor (beta chain) is a study of blood T cell repertoires in COVID-19. Profiled with immunoSEQ multiplex PCR; TCRdb holds only in-frame clones, not every one. Among over 200,000 clones listed, about 90% were seen once. The CDR3 totals 16 residues. Trimming cost V 7 bases and J 8 bases; bases outside gene matches: 16. Per germline, CDR1 SNHLY and CDR2 FYNNEI. The V gene is TRBV2, the J gene TRBJ1-2; 10 nucleotides match TRBD1. The specimen was PBMCs or T cells enriched from blood (not recorded which). This clonotype was obtained from a man younger than 45 who had recovered from COVID-19. CDR3 sequence reads: CASIGPIDRGLWGYTF. The CDR3 region has the DNA TGTGCCAGCATCGGCCCCATCGACAGGGGGCTTTGGGGCTACACCTTC.